These 5 T cell receptor beta chains originate from one sample sequenced in a study of molecular identifiers for immune sequencing clone quantification. TCRdb analysed the PCR reads with MiXCR anew, one entry per CDR3 protein. The table includes 490,000 or so distinct CDR3 sequences, around 21% detected once. Sequenced: naive CD8+ T cells from blood, with Jurkat cell RNA spiked in. Subset denoted: FACS-sorted CD8+CD4-CCR7+CD45RA+ naive T cells. The receptors derive from a human donor in good health. Some libraries in this study had Jurkat cell RNA spiked in.

In its sample, this clonotype was seen a few times. This rearrangement joins TRBV6-5 to TRBJ1-1; D is unclear. This CDR3 contains 16 residues. V was cut by 5 bases and J by 2 bases, with 18 bases left in between. Per the germline V gene, CDR1 is MNHEY and CDR2 is SVGAGI. The CDR3 bases are TGTGCCAGCAGTCCTCGTCGGGATAGTTTTAACACTGAAGCTTTCTTT. Protein: CASSPRRDSFNTEAFF.

The chain couples TRBV7-9 to TRBJ2-7; 7 bases align to TRBD2. V gave up 5 bases and J gave up 0 bases; unmatched junction bases: 10. Per the germline V gene, CDR1 is SEHNR and CDR2 is FQNEAQ (reference sequence). The CDR3 consists of 16 residues. The CDR3 nucleotides read TGTGCCAGCAGCGCCGAGACTAGCACGAGCTCCTACGAGCAGTACTTC. Translated, it gives CASSAETSTSSYEQYF.

This clonotype was observed once. With a much larger clone just one base away, this may be a read error. CDR3 protein: CASSLRERGPNTGELFF. As DNA, the CDR3 is TGTGCCAGCAGCCTCCGGGAGCGGGGGCCGAACACCGGGGAGCTGTTTTTT. This chain joins TRBV7-9 and TRBJ2-2, with 8 bases fitting TRBD2. CDR1 is SEHNR, CDR2 FQNEAQ, per germline (reference sequence). The J segment lost 0 bases and the V segment lost 5 bases, leaving 8 bases of the junction unmatched. This CDR3 contains 17 residues.

The chain recombines TRBV7-9 with TRBJ1-1, with 7 nucleotides matching TRBD1. The germline CDR1 and CDR2 sequences are SEHNR and FQNEAQ (reference sequence). The CDR3 length is 16 residues. After removal of 5 bases from V and 4 bases from J, the junction contained 13 bases not matched to a gene. The CDR3 nucleotides read TGTGCCAGCAGCCCCAGGCAGGGGGAGAAGCGCACTGAAGCTTTCTTT. The encoded protein is CASSPRQGEKRTEAFF.

This clonotype was seen more than once but under ten times. V usage is TRBV3-1 and J usage is TRBJ2-6; maybe TRBD2 (5 bases). The CDR3 totals 19 residues. The V and J ends lost 0 bases and 0 bases respectively, with 15 bases between them. Germline V gives CDR1 LGHDT, CDR2 YNNKEL (reference sequence). The CDR3 is CASSQDYEGVSSGANVLTF. The CDR3 coding sequence is TGTGCCAGCAGCCAAGATTACGAGGGCGTCAGCTCTGGGGCCAACGTCCTGACTTTC. Drawing the rest from reference TRBV3-1 and TRBJ2-6, the complete variable domain is DTAVSQTPKYLVTQMGNDKSIKCEQNLGHDTMYWYKQDSKKFLKIMFSYNNKELIINETVPNRFSPKSPDKAHLNLHINSLELGDSAVYFCASSQDYEGVSSGANVLTFGAGSRLTVL.